This T cell receptor (beta chain) derives from a study of radiation and T cells in renal cell carcinoma. Study-level background: Nephrectomy followed 15 Gy stereotactic body radiation by 4 weeks.

Broader study findings: No pretreatment tumor biopsies were available for baseline clonotypes. In blood, top tumor clones expanded by 2 weeks, shrinking by 4.

Time point specified: blood 2 weeks post-SBRT. The treatment here: 15 Gy SBRT to primary tumor, nephrectomy 4 weeks later. This renal cell carcinoma was of the clear cell type. A note on this clone: What it recognizes is unknown.

Assay used: immunoSEQ multiplex PCR; TCRdb lists only in-frame clones, some missing. The repertoire holds over 60,000 clones, with about 86% as singletons. The germline V gene has CDR1 SGHRS and CDR2 YFSETQ. The CDR3 extends over 11 amino acids. The germline V and J ends were trimmed by 4 bases and 6 bases, with 8 bases remaining between them. This receptor was identified in a woman aged 50 to 60 with renal cell carcinoma. J is TRBJ2-7 and V is TRBV5-1, with D hard to call. Source: blood, taken from a patient whose treatment included radiotherapy and nephrectomy. The CDR3 DNA is TGCGCCAGCAGCCCCTCTCCCGAGCAGTACTTC. Its protein product is CASSPSPEQYF.